The rows below give T cell receptor beta chains drawn from one sample of a study of naive and memory T cell subsets. TCRdb independently ran MiXCR on the 5' RACE reads; one entry per CDR3 protein. This sample has about 48,000 distinct CDR3 sequences, with approximately 4.8% found just once. These receptor sequences come from a female donor in good health. Both conserved end residues are part of each CDR3. Each record gives: V gene, CDR3 protein.

V: TRBV25-1; CDR3: CASSGPGGKTYNEQFF
V: TRBV5-6; CDR3: CASSLGGRGWSSYEQYF
V: TRBV9; CDR3: CASSRGRSYEQYF
V: TRBV6-1; CDR3: CASSYNGLAGTYNEQFF
V: TRBV4-2; CDR3: CASSQETGAHGYTF
V: TRBV14; CDR3: CASSPGLRSYEQYF
V: TRBV7-2; CDR3: CASSLKGPGLSVWVGEQFF
V: TRBV20-1; CDR3: CSARETGAPGQYF
V: TRBV12-3/TRBV12-4; CDR3: CASSPRDSTDTQYF
V: TRBV7-9; CDR3: CASSPPRAPSEQFF
V: TRBV6-5; CDR3: CASSSPSGSPLNEQFF
V: TRBV20-1; CDR3: CSALAGGLGEQFF
V: TRBV20-1; CDR3: CSAMGQREREEQYF
V: TRBV21-1; CDR3: CASSKVRTGDHEQYF
V: TRBV6-2/TRBV6-3; CDR3: CASSTSGTGGNEQYF
V: TRBV18; CDR3: CASSPDLNNNEQFF
V: TRBV9; CDR3: CASSVDHRPKQFF
V: TRBV19; CDR3: CASSRIGDLGSDGYTF
V: TRBV7-9; CDR3: CASSPGGTSEPQHF
V: TRBV29-1; CDR3: CSVWGASSGANVLTF
V: TRBV6-6; CDR3: CASSYSGPAGGVYEQYF
V: TRBV5-1; CDR3: CASRLTNNEQFF
V: TRBV5-1; CDR3: CASSATGGYGDTF
V: TRBV3-1; CDR3: CASSQGPGAQETQYF
V: TRBV10-3; CDR3: CAISEQLTTDTQYF
V: TRBV28; CDR3: CASSLLGNNQPQHF
V: TRBV10-3; CDR3: CAISEAAGYTF
V: TRBV6-4; CDR3: CASSEEGFGELFF
V: TRBV28; CDR3: CASSFQGRYTQYF
V: TRBV10-3; CDR3: CAISTDGQGLFEPQHF